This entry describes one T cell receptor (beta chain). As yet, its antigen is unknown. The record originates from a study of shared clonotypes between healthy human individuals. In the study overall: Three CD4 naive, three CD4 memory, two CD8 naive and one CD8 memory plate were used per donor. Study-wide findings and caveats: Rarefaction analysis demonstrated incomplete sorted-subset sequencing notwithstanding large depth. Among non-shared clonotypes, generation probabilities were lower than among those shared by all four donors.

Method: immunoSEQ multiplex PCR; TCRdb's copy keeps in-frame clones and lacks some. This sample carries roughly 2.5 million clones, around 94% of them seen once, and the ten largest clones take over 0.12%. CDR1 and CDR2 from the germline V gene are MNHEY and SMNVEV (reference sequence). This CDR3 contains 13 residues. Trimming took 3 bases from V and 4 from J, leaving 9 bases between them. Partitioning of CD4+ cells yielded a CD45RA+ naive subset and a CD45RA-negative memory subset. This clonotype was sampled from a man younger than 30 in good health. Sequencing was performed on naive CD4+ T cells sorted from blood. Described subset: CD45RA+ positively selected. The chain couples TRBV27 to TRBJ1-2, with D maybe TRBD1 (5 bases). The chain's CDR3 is CASSFEGTYGYTF. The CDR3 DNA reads TGTGCCAGCAGTTTTGAGGGGACCTATGGCTACACCTTC.